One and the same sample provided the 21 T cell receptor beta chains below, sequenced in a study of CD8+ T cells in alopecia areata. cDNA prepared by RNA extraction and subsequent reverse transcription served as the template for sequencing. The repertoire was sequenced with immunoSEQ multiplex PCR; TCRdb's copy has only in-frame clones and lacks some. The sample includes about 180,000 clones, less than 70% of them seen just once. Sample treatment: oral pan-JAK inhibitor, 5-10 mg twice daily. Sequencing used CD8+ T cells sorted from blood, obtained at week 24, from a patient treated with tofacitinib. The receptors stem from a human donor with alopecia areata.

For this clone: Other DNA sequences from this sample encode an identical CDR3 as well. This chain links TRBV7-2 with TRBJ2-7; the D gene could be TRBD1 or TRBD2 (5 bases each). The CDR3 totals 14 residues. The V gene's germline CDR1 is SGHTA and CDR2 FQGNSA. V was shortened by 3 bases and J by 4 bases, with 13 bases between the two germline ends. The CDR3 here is CASSLGLAGYEQYF. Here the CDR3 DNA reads TGTGCCAGCAGCTTGGGGCTAGCTGGGTACGAGCAGTACTTC.

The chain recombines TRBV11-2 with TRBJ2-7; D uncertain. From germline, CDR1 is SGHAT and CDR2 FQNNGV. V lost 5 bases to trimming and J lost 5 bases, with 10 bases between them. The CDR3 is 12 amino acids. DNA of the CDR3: TGTGCCAGCAGCCCAGACTTGGACGAGCAGTACTTC. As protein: CASSPDLDEQYF.

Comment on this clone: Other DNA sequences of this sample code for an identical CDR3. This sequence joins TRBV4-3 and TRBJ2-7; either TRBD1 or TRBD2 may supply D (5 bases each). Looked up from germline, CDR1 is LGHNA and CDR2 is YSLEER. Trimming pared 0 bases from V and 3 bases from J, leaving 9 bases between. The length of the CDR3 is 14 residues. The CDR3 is CASSQDRGSYEQYF. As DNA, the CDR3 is TGCGCCAGCAGCCAAGATCGGGGCAGCTACGAGCAGTACTTC.

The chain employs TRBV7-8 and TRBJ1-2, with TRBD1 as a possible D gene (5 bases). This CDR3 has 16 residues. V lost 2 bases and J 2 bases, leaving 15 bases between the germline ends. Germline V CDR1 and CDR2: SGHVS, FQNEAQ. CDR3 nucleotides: TGTGCCAGCAGCTTATACCTAGTCGACAGCAACTATGGCTACACCTTC. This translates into CASSLYLVDSNYGYTF. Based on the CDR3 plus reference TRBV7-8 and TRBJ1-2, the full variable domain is GAGVSQSPRYKVAKRGQDVALRCDPISGHVSLFWYQQALGQGPEFLTYFQNEAQLDKSGLPSDRFFAERPEGSVSTLKIQRTQQEDSAVYLCASSLYLVDSNYGYTFGSGTRLTVV.

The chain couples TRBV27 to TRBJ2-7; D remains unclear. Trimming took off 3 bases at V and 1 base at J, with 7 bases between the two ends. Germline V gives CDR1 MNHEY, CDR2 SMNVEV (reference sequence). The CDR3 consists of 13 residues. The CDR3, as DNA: TGTGCCAGCAGTTTGATGGGTTCCTACGAGCAGTACTTC. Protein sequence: CASSLMGSYEQYF.

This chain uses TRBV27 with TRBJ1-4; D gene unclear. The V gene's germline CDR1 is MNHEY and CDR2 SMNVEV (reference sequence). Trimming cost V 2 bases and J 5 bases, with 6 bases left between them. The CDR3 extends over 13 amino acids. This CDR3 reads CASSLLSNEKLFF. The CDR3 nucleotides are TGTGCCAGCAGTTTACTGTCAAATGAAAAACTGTTTTTT.

The CDR3 here is CASSYPNTGELFF. The CDR3 region has the DNA TGTGCCAGTAGCTATCCGAACACCGGGGAGCTGTTTTTT. The chain combines TRBV19 with TRBJ2-2; D is unclear. Trimming took 6 bases from V and 0 from J, leaving 5 bases between them. Germline V gene sequence: CDR1 LNHDA, CDR2 SQIVND (reference sequence). The CDR3 length is 13 residues.

The CDR3 loop reads CASSATGMRGDTQYF. The CDR3 nucleotides are TGCGCCAGCAGTGCCACAGGGATGAGGGGGGATACGCAGTATTTT. This chain connects TRBV10-2 to TRBJ2-3; D possibly corresponds to TRBD1 (6 bases). Per germline, CDR1 WSHSY and CDR2 SAAADI. The CDR3 length is 15 residues. The V end was cut by 4 bases, the J end by 6 bases, with 17 bases between.

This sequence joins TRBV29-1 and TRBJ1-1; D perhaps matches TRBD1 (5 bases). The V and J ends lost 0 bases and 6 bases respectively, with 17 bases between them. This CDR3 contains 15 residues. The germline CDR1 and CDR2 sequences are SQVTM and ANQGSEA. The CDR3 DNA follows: TGCAGCGTTGAAGATTTCGGGACGGTAGGCGCTGAAGCTTTCTTT. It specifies CSVEDFGTVGAEAFF.

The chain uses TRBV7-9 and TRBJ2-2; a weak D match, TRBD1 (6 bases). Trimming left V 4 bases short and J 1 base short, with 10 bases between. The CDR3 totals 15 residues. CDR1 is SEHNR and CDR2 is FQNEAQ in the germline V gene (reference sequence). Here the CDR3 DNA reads TGTGCCAGCAGCTCCACGGGACAGAACACCGGGGAGCTGTTTTTT. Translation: CASSSTGQNTGELFF.

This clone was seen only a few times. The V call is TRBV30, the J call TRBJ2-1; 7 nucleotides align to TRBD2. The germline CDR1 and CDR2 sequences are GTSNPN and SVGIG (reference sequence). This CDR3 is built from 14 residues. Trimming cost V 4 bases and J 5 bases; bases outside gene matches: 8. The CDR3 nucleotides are TGTGCCTGGAAGGGGAGGGTTATCAACAATGAGCAGTTCTTC. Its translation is CAWKGRVINNEQFF.

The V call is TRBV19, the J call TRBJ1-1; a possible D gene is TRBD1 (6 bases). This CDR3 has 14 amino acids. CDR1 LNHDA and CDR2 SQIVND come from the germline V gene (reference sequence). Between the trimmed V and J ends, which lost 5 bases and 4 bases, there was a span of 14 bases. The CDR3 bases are TGTGCCAGTAGTCCCGGGGGGGCTACCACTGAAGCTTTCTTT. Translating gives CASSPGGATTEAFF.

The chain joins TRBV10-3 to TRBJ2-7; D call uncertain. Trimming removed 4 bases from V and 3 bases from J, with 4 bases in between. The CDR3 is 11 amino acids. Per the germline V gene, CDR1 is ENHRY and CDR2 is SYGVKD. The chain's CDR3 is CAISGSYEQYF. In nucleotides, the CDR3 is TGTGCCATCAGTGGTAGCTACGAGCAGTACTTC.

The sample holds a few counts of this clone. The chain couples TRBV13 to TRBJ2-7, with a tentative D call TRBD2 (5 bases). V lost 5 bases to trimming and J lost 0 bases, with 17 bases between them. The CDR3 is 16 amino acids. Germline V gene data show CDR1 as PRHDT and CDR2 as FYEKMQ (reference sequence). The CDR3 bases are TGTGCCAGCAGCCCCCCCTCCGCGGGTGGCTCCTACGAGCAGTACTTC. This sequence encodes CASSPPSAGGSYEQYF. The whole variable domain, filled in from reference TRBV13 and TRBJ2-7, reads AAGVIQSPRHLIKEKRETATLKCYPIPRHDTVYWYQQGPGQDPQFLISFYEKMQSDKGSIPDRFSAQQFSDYHSELNMSSLELGDSALYFCASSPPSAGGSYEQYFGPGTRLTVT.

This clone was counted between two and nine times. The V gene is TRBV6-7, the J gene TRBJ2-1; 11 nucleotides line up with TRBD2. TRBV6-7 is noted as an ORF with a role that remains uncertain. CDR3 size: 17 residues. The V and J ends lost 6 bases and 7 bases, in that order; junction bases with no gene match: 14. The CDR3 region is CASSSGLAATSPNEQFF. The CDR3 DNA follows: TGTGCCAGCAGCTCGGGACTAGCGGCTACGAGTCCTAATGAGCAGTTCTTC.

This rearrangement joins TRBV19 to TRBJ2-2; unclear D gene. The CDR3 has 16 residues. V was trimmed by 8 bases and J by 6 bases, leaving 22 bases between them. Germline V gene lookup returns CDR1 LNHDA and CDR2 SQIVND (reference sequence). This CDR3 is CASLTSAEGPAGELFF. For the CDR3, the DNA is TGTGCCAGTCTTACGTCGGCTGAAGGTCCGGCCGGGGAGCTGTTTTTT.

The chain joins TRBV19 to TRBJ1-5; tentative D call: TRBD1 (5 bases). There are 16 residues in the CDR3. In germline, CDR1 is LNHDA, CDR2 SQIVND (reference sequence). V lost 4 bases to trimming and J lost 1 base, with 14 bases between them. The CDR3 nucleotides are TGTGCCAGTAGTACCCGGGGGGAGGGAAGCAATCAGCCCCAGCATTTT. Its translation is CASSTRGEGSNQPQHF. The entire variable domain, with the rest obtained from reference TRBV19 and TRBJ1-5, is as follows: DGGITQSPKYLFRKEGQNVTLSCEQNLNHDAMYWYRQDPGQGLRLIYYSQIVNDFQKGDIAEGYSVSREKKESFPLTVTSAQKNPTAFYLCASSTRGEGSNQPQHFGDGTRLSIL.

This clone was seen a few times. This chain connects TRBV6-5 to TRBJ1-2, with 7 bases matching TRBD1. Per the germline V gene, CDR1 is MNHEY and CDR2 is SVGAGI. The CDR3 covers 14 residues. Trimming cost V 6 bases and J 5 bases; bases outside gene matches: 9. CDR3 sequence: CASSKETGRYGYTF. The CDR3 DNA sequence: TGTGCCAGCAGCAAGGAGACAGGGAGGTATGGCTACACCTTC.

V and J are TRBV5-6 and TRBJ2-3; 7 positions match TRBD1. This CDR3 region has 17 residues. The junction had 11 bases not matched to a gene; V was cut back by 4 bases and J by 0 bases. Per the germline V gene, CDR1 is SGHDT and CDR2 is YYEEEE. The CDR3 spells CASSTDVGGPSTDTQYF. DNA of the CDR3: TGTGCCAGCAGCACCGATGTAGGGGGCCCAAGCACAGATACGCAGTATTTT.

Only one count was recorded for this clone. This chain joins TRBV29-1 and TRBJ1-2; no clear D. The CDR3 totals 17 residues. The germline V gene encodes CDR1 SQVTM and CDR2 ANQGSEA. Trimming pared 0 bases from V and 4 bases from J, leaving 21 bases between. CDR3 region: CSVEDEFGSGVGYGYTF. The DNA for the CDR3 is TGCAGCGTTGAAGATGAGTTCGGTAGTGGGGTTGGCTATGGCTACACCTTC.

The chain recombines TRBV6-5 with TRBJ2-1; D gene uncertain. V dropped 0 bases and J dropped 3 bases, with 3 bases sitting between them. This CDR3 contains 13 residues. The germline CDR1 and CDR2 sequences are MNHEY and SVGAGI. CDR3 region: CASSYSDYNEQFF. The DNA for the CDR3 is TGTGCCAGCAGTTACTCAGACTACAATGAGCAGTTCTTC.